Each of the 7 T cell receptor beta chains below was sequenced from the same sample in a study of CD8+CD57+ T cells in acquired aplastic anemia. Genomic DNA was employed as the template in profiling TCR beta VDJ and CDR3. TCRdb itself ran the reads through MiXCR, one entry per CDR3 protein. The sample lists 250,000 to 300,000 distinct CDR3 sequences; about 50% were seen once. In patients chosen for sequencing, flow cytometry had shown CD8+CD57+ cell expansion. Sequencing was performed on sorted CD4+, CD8+, or CD8+CD57+ T cells (not recorded which) from PBMCs. These receptor sequences come from a human donor with aplastic anemia.

V is TRBV7-2 and J is TRBJ1-2; possibly TRBD1 for D (5 bases). Trimming took off 6 bases at V and 7 bases at J, with 12 bases between the two ends. The CDR3 sequence is 12 residues long. CDR1 and CDR2 (germline): SGHTA, FQGNSA. The CDR3 nucleotides are TGTGCCAGCAGTCCGGGGGGAGCTGGCTACACCTTC. Its protein is CASSPGGAGYTF.

The sample holds one count of this clonotype. J is TRBJ2-7 and V is TRBV20-1; TRBD2 is a possible D gene (6 bases). Germline-derived CDR1 and CDR2 are DFQATT and SNEGSKA (reference sequence). V lost 3 bases and J lost 6, with 15 bases in between. The CDR3 is 13 residues long. As DNA, the CDR3 is TGCAGTGCTAGGGCCACGGTCGGGGGCGAGCAGTACTTC. Residues: CSARATVGGEQYF.

V and J are TRBV11-2 and TRBJ2-7; no definite D call. Trimming left V 7 bases short and J 2 bases short, with 18 bases between. The CDR3 spans 15 residues. The germline V gene encodes CDR1 SGHAT and CDR2 FQNNGV. CDR3 sequence: CASTRSVGSPYEQYF. DNA of the CDR3: TGTGCCAGCACCAGGTCCGTGGGCAGCCCCTACGAGCAGTACTTC.

The chain has TRBV15 and TRBJ2-5, with TRBD2 identical over 8 bases. Unmatched junction bases numbered 5, after V lost 0 bases and J lost 5 bases. Germline V gives CDR1 LNHNV, CDR2 YYDKDF (reference sequence). CDR3 length: 15 residues. The CDR3 DNA sequence: TGTGCCACCAGCAGAGATCGACTAGCGCTCGAGACCCAGTACTTC. It codes for CATSRDRLALETQYF.

The DNA for the CDR3 is TGCGCCAGCAGTGCTAACCCACCGGGACTAGCCCGGGGGGACAATGAGCAGTTCTTC. This encodes CASSANPPGLARGDNEQFF. The chain recombines TRBV10-1 with TRBJ2-1, with TRBD2 matching over 9 bases. The CDR3 runs 19 residues. CDR1 and CDR2 (germline): WNHNN, SYGVQD (reference sequence). Trimming at V came to 4 bases and at J to 5 bases, leaving 18 bases not matched to a gene.

V usage is TRBV7-9 and J usage is TRBJ1-4; D perhaps matches TRBD1 (6 bases). This CDR3 is 13 amino acids long. V was clipped by 5 bases and J by 8 bases, with 12 bases between them. CDR1 is SEHNR, CDR2 FQNEAQ, per germline (reference sequence). The CDR3 nucleotides read TGTGCCAGCAGCGGAACAGGGACGGAAAAACTGTTTTTT. It translates to CASSGTGTEKLFF.

This clonotype was recorded many times. The chain combines TRBV28 with TRBJ1-1; D remains unclear. Trimming removed 4 bases at V and 9 bases at J, with 9 bases between. Germline lookup yields CDR1 MDHEN and CDR2 SYDVKM. The CDR3 loop spans 11 amino acids. CDR3 in amino acids: CASSSTQQAFF. Here the CDR3 DNA reads TGTGCCAGCAGTTCCACACAGCAAGCTTTCTTT.